The 11 T cell receptor beta chains given below trace back to one sample, sequenced in a study of blood T cell repertoires in COVID-19. Assay used: immunoSEQ multiplex PCR; TCRdb lists only in-frame clones, some missing. The table has tens of thousands of clones, around 85% seen once. Sequenced sample: peripheral blood. Receptor source: a human donor in a cohort sampled during active COVID-19.

The chain links TRBV10-2 to TRBJ2-1, with D uncertain. CDR1 and CDR2 from the germline V gene are WSHSY and SAAADI. This CDR3 spans 11 amino acids. Trimming left V 5 bases short and J 8 bases short, with 7 bases between. CDR3 bases: TGCGCCAGCAGTTTTTTCGATGAGCAGTTCTTC. It encodes CASSFFDEQFF.

This chain joins TRBV27 and TRBJ2-7, with 11 bases identical to TRBD1. The junction had 7 bases not matched to a gene; V was cut back by 8 bases and J by 7 bases. Looked up from germline, CDR1 is MNHEY and CDR2 is SMNVEV (reference sequence). The CDR3 spans 13 residues. The CDR3 nucleotides are TGTGCCAGCTCGGACAGGGGGCCGGGGGAGCAGTACTTC. Translating it yields CASSDRGPGEQYF.

The J gene is TRBJ2-5, the V gene TRBV7-8; 11 nucleotides agree with TRBD1. There are 14 residues in the CDR3. Germline V CDR1 and CDR2: SGHVS, FQNEAQ. J lost 5 bases, V lost 5 bases, and 4 bases had no gene match. In DNA, the CDR3 is TGTGCCAGCAGCATTGGACAGGGGGCTGAGACCCAGTACTTC. Translated, it gives CASSIGQGAETQYF.

The V and J genes are TRBV19 and TRBJ2-7; perhaps TRBD2 as D (5 bases). Germline lookup yields CDR1 LNHDA and CDR2 SQIVND (reference sequence). The length of the CDR3 is 17 residues. V was shortened by 2 bases and J by 2 bases, with 19 bases between the two germline ends. The CDR3 DNA reads TGTGCCAGTAGTATACGTCTGTCCGGAGGCGGTACCTACGAGCAGTACTTC. It translates to CASSIRLSGGGTYEQYF.

V gene TRBV10-3 combines with J gene TRBJ1-4; D might be TRBD1 (5 bases). V was clipped by 10 bases and J by 2 bases, with 17 bases between them. The CDR3 is 15 residues long. Germline loops: CDR1 ENHRY, CDR2 SYGVKD. DNA for the CDR3: TGTGCCACCCAGGGAGGGAGTGCGACTAATGAAAAACTGTTTTTT. It is translated as CATQGGSATNEKLFF.

The rearrangement links TRBV6-5 to TRBJ2-5; 7 nucleotides agree with TRBD1. Germline lookup yields CDR1 MNHEY and CDR2 SVGAGI. The CDR3 covers 14 residues. The trim removed 5 bases at V and 5 bases at J, leaving 8 bases unmatched. DNA for the CDR3: TGTGCCAGCAGTACAAGGGGGCTGCGGGAGACCCAGTACTTC. It is translated as CASSTRGLRETQYF.

V usage is TRBV4-1 and J usage is TRBJ2-5; 11 bases are shared with TRBD2. The CDR3 spans 19 residues. Germline trimming cut 4 bases from V and 1 base from J; bases unmatched to any gene: 14. Germline lookup yields CDR1 MGHRA and CDR2 YSYEKL. The CDR3 sequence: CASSLGLAGLFSFQETQYF. CDR3 nucleotides: TGCGCCAGCAGCCTCGGACTAGCGGGCCTTTTTAGTTTCCAAGAGACCCAGTACTTC.

This clone has only a few counts. The chain links TRBV27 to TRBJ2-1; D is unresolved. Trimming took off 2 bases at V and 0 bases at J, with 14 bases between the two ends. The CDR3 is 17 amino acids. Per the germline V gene, CDR1 is MNHEY and CDR2 is SMNVEV (reference sequence). This CDR3 is CASSLALRLGSYNEQFF. In DNA form, the CDR3 reads TGTGCCAGCAGTTTAGCCCTTCGTCTAGGCTCCTACAATGAGCAGTTCTTC.

V is TRBV6-2 or TRBV6-3 and J is TRBJ1-1; 8 positions agree with TRBD1. Germline V gene sequence: CDR1 MNHEY, CDR2 SVGEGT. The CDR3 consists of 16 residues. Germline trimming cut 6 bases from V and 1 base from J; bases unmatched to any gene: 10. The CDR3 DNA is TGTGCCAGCAGCTGGGACAGGCGCATGACGAACACTGAAGCTTTCTTT. It yields the protein CASSWDRRMTNTEAFF.

The CDR3 is CASSSNSRGNTIYF. As DNA, the CDR3 is TGTGCCAGCAGCTCAAACTCGAGGGGGAACACCATATATTTT. The chain has TRBV7-9 and TRBJ1-3; perhaps TRBD1 as D (6 bases). CDR1 and CDR2 from the germline V gene are SEHNR and FQNEAQ (reference sequence). Trimming shortened V by 4 bases and J by 7 bases, and 14 bases separated the two germline ends. There are 14 residues in the CDR3. Drawing the rest from reference TRBV7-9 and TRBJ1-3, the complete variable domain is DTGVSQNPRHKITKRGQNVTFRCDPISEHNRLYWYRQTLGQGPEFLTYFQNEAQLEKSRLLSDRFSAERPKGSFSTLEIQRTEQGDSAMYLCASSSNSRGNTIYFGEGSWLTVV.

This clone has a single count. The genes are TRBV24-1 and TRBJ2-1; 9 bases are shared with TRBD1. Germline V gives CDR1 KGHDR, CDR2 SFDVKD. V gave up 9 bases and J gave up 5 bases; unmatched junction bases: 4. This CDR3 contains 13 residues. For the CDR3, the DNA is TGTGCCACCCGGGACAGGGTCGACAATGAGCAGTTCTTC. Translating gives CATRDRVDNEQFF.